This record looks at one T cell receptor (beta chain) sequence and its context. The data are from a study of T cell responses to AZD1222 COVID-19 vaccine. Sequencing was performed with immunoSEQ multiplex PCR; in TCRdb, only in-frame clones are kept and a portion is missing. The data show about 150,000 clones, 85% to 95% seen once. The CDR3 consists of 14 residues. V lost 1 base to trimming and J lost 2 bases, with 10 bases between them. Germline values: CDR1 SGHKS, CDR2 YYEKEE (reference sequence). The source material was peripheral blood, sampled on day 0 of AZD1222 vaccination. V and J are TRBV5-5 and TRBJ2-7; tentative D call: TRBD1 (5 bases). The receptor was isolated from an adult in good health. The CDR3 spells CASSLLQGTYEQYF. For the CDR3, the DNA is TGTGCCAGCAGCTTGCTGCAGGGAACCTACGAGCAGTACTTC. The entire variable domain, with the rest obtained from reference TRBV5-5 and TRBJ2-7, is as follows: DAGVTQSPTHLIKTRGQQVTLRCSPISGHKSVSWYQQVLGQGPQFIFQYYEKEERGRGNFPDRFSARQFPNYSSELNVNALLLGDSALYLCASSLLQGTYEQYFGPGTRLTVT.